Detailed here is one TCR beta chain. The data were taken from a study of tumor T cells in aggressive B-cell lymphoma. The repertoire was sequenced with immunoSEQ multiplex PCR; TCRdb's copy has only in-frame clones and lacks some. The sample yields about 11,000 clones, 89% seen once. The V end was cut by 0 bases, the J end by 5 bases, with 7 bases between. The germline V gene has CDR1 LNHNV and CDR2 YYDKDF (reference sequence). There are 13 residues in the CDR3. This receptor was taken from an adult with diffuse large B cell lymphoma. The sequencing input was tumor tissue. This chain connects TRBV15 to TRBJ2-5, with D unclear. Here the CDR3 reads CATSREAGETQYF. The CDR3 DNA sequence: TGTGCCACCAGCAGAGAGGCCGGGGAGACCCAGTACTTC.